Listed here are 24 T cell receptor beta chains from one sample, sequenced in a study of blood T cell repertoires in COVID-19. Method: immunoSEQ multiplex PCR; TCRdb's copy keeps in-frame clones and lacks some. Of about 490,000 clones in the sample, roughly 88% were seen once. Sequenced input: peripheral blood. The receptor source for this set is a human donor in a cohort sampled during active COVID-19.

CDR3 loop: CASSARRDRDNTEAFF. The CDR3 DNA follows: TGTGCCAGCAGCGCCCGACGGGACAGAGATAACACTGAAGCTTTCTTT. The chain uses TRBV9 and TRBJ1-1, with 7 positions matching TRBD1. The length of the CDR3 is 16 residues. V was clipped by 3 bases and J by 2 bases; unmatched bases: 10. Germline CDR1 SGDLS, CDR2 YYNGEE.

The rearrangement joins TRBV21-1 to TRBJ2-3; TRBD2 is the table's D call and was not checked against the DNA. TRBV21-1 is designated a pseudogene. There are 19 residues in the CDR3. In DNA, the CDR3 is TGTGCCAGCAGCTCGACGACTAGCGGGCCCCTCGGGGACACAGATACGCAGTATTTT. The encoded protein is CASSSTTSGPLGDTDTQYF.

The V and J genes are TRBV19 and TRBJ1-6; D might be TRBD1 (5 bases). CDR3 size: 13 residues. The V gene's germline CDR1 is LNHDA and CDR2 SQIVND (reference sequence). V was trimmed by 5 bases and J by 10 bases, leaving 12 bases between them. The CDR3 protein is CASSVPGGSPLHF. The CDR3 DNA is TGTGCCAGTAGTGTCCCCGGGGGGTCACCCCTCCACTTT.

The V call is TRBV5-5, the J call TRBJ2-7; 7 bases are a match to TRBD2. CDR3 length: 15 residues. V lost 2 bases and J lost 5; bases outside the gene matches: 10. Germline CDR1 is SGHKS and CDR2 is YYEKEE (reference sequence). CDR3 DNA sequence: TGTGCCAGCAGCTTTGGGAGGGTAAGAGGGGACGAGCAGTACTTC. It is translated as CASSFGRVRGDEQYF.

This clone was picked up one time. This chain links TRBV6-5 with TRBJ1-1; D possibly corresponds to TRBD1 (6 bases). CDR3 length: 13 residues. Germline CDR1 MNHEY, CDR2 SVGAGI. Trimming took 8 bases from V and 1 from J, leaving 11 bases between them. CDR3 sequence reads: CASGGQPNTEAFF. CDR3 coding DNA: TGTGCCAGCGGAGGACAGCCGAACACTGAAGCTTTCTTT.

The chain employs TRBV4-2 and TRBJ2-5; possible D gene TRBD2, 5 bases. Trimming took 7 bases from V and 9 from J, leaving 21 bases between them. In germline, CDR1 is LGHNA, CDR2 YNFKEQ. The CDR3 extends over 14 amino acids. CDR3 bases: TGTGCCAGCAACCCCGGGAACGGCGGAGTAGCCCAGTACTTC. As protein: CASNPGNGGVAQYF.

The gene calls are TRBV3-1 (or the pseudogene TRBV3-2) and TRBJ2-1, with 7 bases identical to TRBD2. Germline CDR1 LGHDT, CDR2 YNNKEL (reference sequence). The CDR3 totals 17 residues. V trimming: 3 bases; J trimming: 4 bases; junction bases outside the gene matches: 12. CDR3: CASSQTVGLAAYNEQFF. CDR3 nucleotide sequence: TGTGCCAGCAGCCAGACGGTCGGGCTAGCGGCTTACAATGAGCAGTTCTTC.

This clone was detected once. The J gene is TRBJ1-6, the V gene TRBV11-2; D is perhaps TRBD1 (6 bases). The V gene's germline CDR1 is SGHAT and CDR2 FQNNGV. The CDR3 consists of 16 residues. Trimming stripped 0 bases from V and 9 bases from J, with 15 bases between. CDR3: CASSLDLAGAGSPLHF. The CDR3, as DNA: TGTGCCAGCAGCTTAGATCTGGCAGGGGCGGGTTCACCCCTCCACTTT.

The genes are TRBV7-9 and TRBJ1-1; perhaps TRBD1 as D (5 bases). The germline V gene has CDR1 SEHNR and CDR2 FQNEAQ (reference sequence). This CDR3 has 15 amino acids. V lost 6 bases, J lost 3 bases, and 17 bases lay in between. The CDR3 DNA is TGTGCCAGCAGTGGGGCCGGCGACCCCTACACTGAAGCTTTCTTT. Translating it yields CASSGAGDPYTEAFF.

This chain uses TRBV19 with TRBJ2-7, with 10 nucleotides matching TRBD2. J gave up 2 bases and V 3 bases, and 7 bases lay outside the gene matches. Germline V gene data show CDR1 as LNHDA and CDR2 as SQIVND (reference sequence). The CDR3 runs to 16 residues. Here the CDR3 DNA reads TGTGCCAGTAGTATGCCTAGCGGGAGCCTAGCCTACGAGCAGTACTTC. As protein: CASSMPSGSLAYEQYF.

This clone was counted between two and nine times. The chain employs TRBV7-9 and TRBJ1-6; D gene uncertain. The CDR3 is 12 residues long. Looked up from germline, CDR1 is SEHNR and CDR2 is FQNEAQ (reference sequence). Trimming removed 4 bases at V and 9 bases at J, with 7 bases between. CDR3 sequence: CASSWERSPLHF. DNA for the CDR3: TGTGCCAGCAGCTGGGAGCGTTCACCCCTCCACTTT.

The chain links TRBV18 to TRBJ1-5, with D possibly matching TRBD1 (6 bases). Germline lookup yields CDR1 KGHSH and CDR2 LQKENI. V was shortened by 2 bases and J by 6 bases, with 14 bases between the two germline ends. This CDR3 has 15 residues. This CDR3 reads CASSPLDRKSQPQHF. The CDR3 DNA follows: TGTGCCAGCTCACCATTGGACAGAAAAAGTCAGCCCCAGCATTTT.

The chain couples TRBV11-3 to TRBJ2-1; 7 nucleotides match TRBD2. V shed 3 bases, J shed 2 bases, and the junction held 4 bases outside the gene matches. Germline assignment: CDR1 SGHNT and CDR2 YENEEA. The CDR3 is made up of 15 amino acids. The CDR3 nucleotides are TGTGCCAGCAGCTTCCGGGACTATCCCTACAATGAGCAGTTCTTC. As protein: CASSFRDYPYNEQFF.

The V call is TRBV3-1 (or the pseudogene TRBV3-2), the J call TRBJ1-2; 7 bases fit TRBD1. Germline V gene data show CDR1 as LGHDT and CDR2 as YNNKEL (reference sequence). V gave up 4 bases and J gave up 5 bases; unmatched junction bases: 7. The CDR3 has 14 residues. This CDR3 reads CASSPGTAPYGYTF. The CDR3 DNA reads as TGTGCCAGCAGCCCCGGGACAGCTCCTTATGGCTACACCTTC.

This clone was recorded only once. Written as DNA, the CDR3 is TGCGCCAGCAGCTTGGAGAGCAACCGAGGGAGCCAGTACTTC. Encoded protein: CASSLESNRGSQYF. The chain employs TRBV5-1 and TRBJ2-5; possible D gene TRBD2, 5 bases. Trimming stripped 0 bases from V and 10 bases from J, with 16 bases between. The germline gives CDR1 SGHRS, CDR2 YFSETQ. This CDR3 region has 14 residues. Full variable domain (missing parts from reference TRBV5-1 and TRBJ2-5): KAGVTQTPRYLIKTRGQQVTLSCSPISGHRSVSWYQQTPGQGLQFLFEYFSETQRNKGNFPGRFSGRQFSNSRSEMNVSTLELGDSALYLCASSLESNRGSQYFGPGTRLLVL.

V and J are TRBV5-5 and TRBJ2-6; D unresolved. CDR3 size: 15 residues. Germline V gives CDR1 SGHKS, CDR2 YYEKEE (reference sequence). Trimming removed 2 bases from V and 3 bases from J, with 9 bases in between. CDR3 DNA sequence: TGTGCCAGCAGCTTCGAGCGAGGTGGGGCCAACGTCCTGACTTTC. Its protein is CASSFERGGANVLTF.

V gene TRBV25-1 combines with J gene TRBJ2-5, with D maybe TRBD1 (6 bases). Germline V lookup: CDR1 MGHDK, CDR2 SYGVNS. Deletions cut 6 bases from V and 4 bases from J, with 18 bases between. This CDR3 comprises 15 residues. CDR3 nucleotides: TGTGCCAGCAGATTAAGCAGGGGTCTTTTAGAGACCCAGTACTTC. The encoded protein is CASRLSRGLLETQYF.

This sequence joins TRBV30 and TRBJ1-5; 8 bases are shared with TRBD1. Germline V lookup: CDR1 GTSNPN, CDR2 SVGIG (reference sequence). The V and J ends lost 3 bases and 6 bases, in that order; junction bases with no gene match: 7. The CDR3 is 14 amino acids. CDR3 in DNA: TGTGCCTGGAGCATAGGACAGGGAGGTCAGCCCCAGCATTTT. Translated, it gives CAWSIGQGGQPQHF.

This chain links TRBV19 with TRBJ2-5; 7 bases fit TRBD1. CDR3 length equals 14 residues. Germline V gives CDR1 LNHDA, CDR2 SQIVND (reference sequence). The trim removed 4 bases at V and 4 bases at J, leaving 6 bases unmatched. CDR3: CASSTRTGGETQYF. For the CDR3, the DNA is TGTGCCAGTAGTACCCGGACAGGAGGAGAGACCCAGTACTTC.

The chain uses TRBV5-1 and TRBJ1-1; possible D gene TRBD1, 5 bases. The CDR3 covers 12 residues. V lost 0 bases to trimming and J lost 9 bases, with 9 bases between them. Germline V gene lookup returns CDR1 SGHRS and CDR2 YFSETQ. This CDR3 is CASSLEAGKAFF. The CDR3 bases are TGCGCCAGCAGCTTGGAGGCAGGGAAAGCTTTCTTT.

This chain uses TRBV28 with TRBJ1-2; TRBD1 matches at 7 bases. Germline V gives CDR1 MDHEN, CDR2 SYDVKM. This CDR3 comprises 13 residues. CDR3 bases: TGTGCGTCGGGACAGTTTCGTAAGGAGGGCTACACCTTC. Translated: CASGQFRKEGYTF.

This clone was observed once. The CDR3, as DNA: TGCGCCAGCAGCTTGGGACAGCTCCCTAGCACAGATACGCAGTATTTT. Its translation is CASSLGQLPSTDTQYF. The V gene is TRBV5-1, the J gene TRBJ2-3; D may be TRBD1 (5 bases). The ends were cut back, 0 bases at V and 0 bases at J, with 11 bases in the middle. The CDR3 covers 16 residues. Per germline, CDR1 SGHRS and CDR2 YFSETQ.

This clone came up once. This sequence joins TRBV12-3 or TRBV12-4 and TRBJ1-1; D remains ambiguous. The ends were cut back, 2 bases at V and 11 bases at J, with 6 bases in the middle. The CDR3 has 10 residues. The CDR3 sequence: CASSLYKAFF. In DNA form, the CDR3 reads TGTGCCAGCAGTTTATACAAGGCTTTCTTT.

The chain carries TRBV5-1 and TRBJ1-3; no clear D. Per germline, CDR1 SGHRS and CDR2 YFSETQ. Trimming cost V 2 bases and J 1 base, with 10 bases left between them. This CDR3 contains 15 residues. CDR3: CASSFVGRSGNTIYF. CDR3 bases: TGCGCCAGCAGCTTCGTCGGGAGATCTGGAAACACCATATATTTT.